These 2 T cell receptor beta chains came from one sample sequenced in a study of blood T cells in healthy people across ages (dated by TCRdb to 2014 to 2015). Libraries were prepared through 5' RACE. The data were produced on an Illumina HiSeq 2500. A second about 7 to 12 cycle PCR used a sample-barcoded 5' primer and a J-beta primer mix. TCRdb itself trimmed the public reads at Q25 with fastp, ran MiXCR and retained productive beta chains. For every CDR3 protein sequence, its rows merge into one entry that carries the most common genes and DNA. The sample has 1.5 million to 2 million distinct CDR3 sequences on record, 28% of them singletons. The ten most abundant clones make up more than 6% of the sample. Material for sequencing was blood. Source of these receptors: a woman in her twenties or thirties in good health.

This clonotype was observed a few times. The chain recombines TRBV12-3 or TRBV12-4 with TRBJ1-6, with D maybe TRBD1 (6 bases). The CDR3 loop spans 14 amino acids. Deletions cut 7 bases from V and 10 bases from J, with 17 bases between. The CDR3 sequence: CASTYWRGGSPLHF. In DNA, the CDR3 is TGTGCCAGCACCTACTGGAGGGGGGGGTCACCCCTCCACTTT.

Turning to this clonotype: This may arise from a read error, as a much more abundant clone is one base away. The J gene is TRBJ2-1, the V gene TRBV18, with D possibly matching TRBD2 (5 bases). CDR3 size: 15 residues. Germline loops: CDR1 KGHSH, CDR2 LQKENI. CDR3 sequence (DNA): TGTGCCAGCTCACCACCGGGAGACTCCTGCAATGAGCAGTTCTTC. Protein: CASSPPGDSCNEQFF.